This T cell receptor beta chain was retrieved from a study of T cell repertoires in cytomegalovirus infection. Study-wide findings and caveats: HLA-C-restricted CMV clonotypes gave the most frequent clonotype in two of eight donors.

The V end lost 1 base, the J end lost 7 bases, and 10 bases lay between the germline ends. CDR3 length equals 13 residues. The V gene's germline CDR1 is SGHTA and CDR2 FQGNSA. In TCRdb, the reads were re-called with MiXCR into one record per CDR3 protein. The sample yields fewer than 650,000 distinct CDR3 sequences, approximately 40% seen once. This clonotype was observed a few times. The antigen remains unidentified. This chain connects TRBV7-2 to TRBJ1-2, with D possibly TRBD1 on 5 matching bases. The input for sequencing was cultured PBMCs, taken from culture after CMV antigen stimulation. This TCR derives from a human donor in good health (CMV status not recorded). Some clones in this sample may be carry-over from other donors' samples. CDR3 nucleotide sequence: TGTGCCAGCAGCTTAGTCAGGGTCGGTGGCTACACCTTC. Protein product: CASSLVRVGGYTF.